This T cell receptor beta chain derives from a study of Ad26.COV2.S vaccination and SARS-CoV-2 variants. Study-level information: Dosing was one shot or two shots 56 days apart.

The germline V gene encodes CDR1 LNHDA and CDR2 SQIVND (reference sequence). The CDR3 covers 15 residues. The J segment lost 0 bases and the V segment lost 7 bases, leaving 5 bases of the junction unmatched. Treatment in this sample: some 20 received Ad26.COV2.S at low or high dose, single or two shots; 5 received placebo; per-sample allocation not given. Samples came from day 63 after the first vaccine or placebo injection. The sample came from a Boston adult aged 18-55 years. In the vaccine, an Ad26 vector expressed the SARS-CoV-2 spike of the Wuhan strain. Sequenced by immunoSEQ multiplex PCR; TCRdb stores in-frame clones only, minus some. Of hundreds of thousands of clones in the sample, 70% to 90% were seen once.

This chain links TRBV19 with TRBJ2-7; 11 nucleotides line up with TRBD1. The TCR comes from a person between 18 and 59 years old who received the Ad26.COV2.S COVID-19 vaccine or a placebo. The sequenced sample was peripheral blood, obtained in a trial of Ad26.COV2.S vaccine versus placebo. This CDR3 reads CASTPGQGDSYEQYF. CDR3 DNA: TGTGCCAGTACCCCGGGACAGGGGGACTCCTACGAGCAGTACTTC.